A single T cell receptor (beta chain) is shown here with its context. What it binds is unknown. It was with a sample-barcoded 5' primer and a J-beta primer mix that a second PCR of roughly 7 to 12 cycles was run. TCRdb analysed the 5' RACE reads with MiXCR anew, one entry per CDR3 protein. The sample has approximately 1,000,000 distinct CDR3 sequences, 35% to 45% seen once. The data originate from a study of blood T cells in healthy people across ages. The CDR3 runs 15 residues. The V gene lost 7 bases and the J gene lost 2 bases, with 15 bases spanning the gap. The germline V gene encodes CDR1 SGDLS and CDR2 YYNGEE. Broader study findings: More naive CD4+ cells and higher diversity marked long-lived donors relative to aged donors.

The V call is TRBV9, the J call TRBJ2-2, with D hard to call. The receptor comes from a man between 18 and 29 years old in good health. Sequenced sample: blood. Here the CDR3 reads CASAATFGNTGELFF. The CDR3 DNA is TGTGCCAGCGCGGCGACCTTCGGTAACACCGGGGAGCTGTTTTTT.